This TCR beta chain was identified during a study of lymphopenia after photon versus proton radiotherapy. Broader study findings: Larger post-nadir TCR diversity loss correlated inversely with survival in deceased patients. Better survival with proton therapy was suggested as possible, not demonstrated. Post-nadir diversity loss with photons came from oligoclonal expansion, particularly CD8+ Temra cells. Proton therapy kept repertoires fairly stable, unlike photons, which gained effector/memory cells.

The data were produced by immunoSEQ multiplex PCR, yet TCRdb's version contains in-frame clones alone and is incomplete. In the table there are tens of thousands of clones, 85% to 90% of which are singletons. On this clone: Antigen specificity is unknown.

This receptor was obtained from a man aged 35 to 55 with gastric cancer. The starting material was peripheral blood, obtained from a patient treated with photon-based radiotherapy.

CDR3 loop: CASSPGREGVTEAFF. The DNA for the CDR3 is TGTGCCAGCAGCCCAGGACGGGAGGGGGTGACTGAAGCTTTCTTT. The V call is TRBV11-2, the J call TRBJ1-1; possibly TRBD1 for D (6 bases). Trimming cost V 5 bases and J 5 bases, with 18 bases left between them. In germline, CDR1 is SGHAT, CDR2 FQNNGV. This CDR3 spans 15 amino acids.